This T cell receptor (beta chain) was recorded in a study of T cells in Graves' hyperthyroidism and ophthalmopathy (dated by TCRdb to between 2017 and 2020). Broadly, across the study: Peripheral blood was sampled at the time of initial diagnosis, prior to any treatment. TCR V-J signatures able to tell the groups apart were searched for in a discovery cohort of 100 patients, of whom 43 had Graves' ophthalmopathy and 55 to 60 had stable Graves' hyperthyroidism. Whether ophthalmopathy could be predicted prospectively was tested in an independent validation cohort made up of about 18 hyperthyroidism patients plus 17 patients who later progressed to ophthalmopathy. The approximately 100 discovery patients were divided at random into training and test sets in a 7:3 ratio. In addition, the study compared T-cell repertoires in thyroid tissue and in blood from a handful of Graves' hyperthyroidism patients. Once sampling was done, hyperthyroidism patients were given methimazole at a starting dose of 30 mg daily, whereas ophthalmopathy patients were given high-dose intravenous methylprednisolone. According to the paper, TCR Vbeta CDR3 sequencing was carried out on approximately 140 peripheral blood samples, which came from 40 to 45 ophthalmopathy, some 73 hyperthyroidism and roughly 17 progressor patients.

This clonotype occurred many times. The antigen it recognizes is unknown. Base qualities are missing; no much larger clone stands one base away. Study-wide conclusions, independent of this receptor: No statistical method was used to fix the sample size in advance, and group allocation was not hidden from the investigators. A 13 V-J signature model separated ophthalmopathy from stable hyperthyroidism, with roughly 88% sensitivity and about 81% specificity in cross-validation and 80%/75% in testing. Most expanded thyroid clonotypes (frequency above 0.001) were also found in blood, which suggests that blood repertoires may mirror thyroid immune responses. During validation, the model predicted progression to ophthalmopathy a median of approximately 6 months ahead of onset, with just under 71% sensitivity and under 85% specificity.

The TCR beta CDR3 regions were amplified from the RNA transcripts. The TCR CDR3 was subjected to a first round of RT-PCR using the HTBI primer set and the Qiagen OneStep RT-PCR kit. The libraries were constructed in a second round of multiplex PCR and then size-selected and purified. Sequencing of the libraries was done on an Illumina HiSeq2000 using paired-end 100 bp reads. In the original analysis: SOAPnuke was used to process the raw data, throwing out any read that contained adapters or uncalled bases, had a mean Phred below 15, or lacked an exact constant-primer or identifier match. COPE v1.2.5 was used to merge high-quality paired reads, and clonotypes were defined as unique nucleotide sequences. MiTCR v1.1 was used to align the clonotypes against IMGT TRBV, TRBD and TRBJ reference segments. The analysis included only V-J combinations with a frequency above 0.0001, which together covered around 99% of the repertoires. The TCS score was defined as the ratio of F50 (clonal expansion) to E x V (chaos), calculated using BLOSUM62-based TCRdist between CDR3 peptides within each V-J. Welch's t-statistics and random forest reduced roughly 530 V-J features to roughly 13, which were used in a naive Bayes classifier (R e1071). TCRdb reprocessing: public reads trimmed at Q25 with fastp, clones called with MiXCR, in-frame beta chains kept. Identical CDR3 protein sequences are pooled into one entry, listed with their most common genes and DNA. TCRdb, not the original authors, processed these V and J calls. In this sample the table shows roughly 630,000 distinct CDR3 sequences, around 16% of which occur a single time. The top ten clones comprise under 7.5% of the sample.

Stable Graves' hyperthyroidism was defined as no progression to ophthalmopathy during 18 months of follow-up. Hyperthyroidism patients were newly diagnosed, with disease duration under 2 months, and aged 18 to 65 years. Exclusion was applied to patients with uncontrolled infections, other autoimmune diseases, pregnancy or lactation. Diagnoses were based on clinical symptoms, serum thyroxine and TRAb, thyroid ultrasound and orbital computed tomography. Ficoll-Paque density gradient centrifugation was used to isolate PBMCs from about 10 ml of fresh peripheral blood. Total RNA was extracted using Trizol reagent, and RNA quality was assessed on an Agilent 2100 Bioanalyzer. The sequencing input was blood. The TCR sequence derives from a woman younger than 45 with Graves' hyperthyroidism.

The CDR3 corresponds to CASSEPRGAQFF. The nucleotides read TGTGCCAGCAGCGAACCTAGAGGGGCGCAGTTCTTC. The sequence is built from TRBV7-3 and TRBJ2-1; the D assignment is uncertain and may be TRBD1 or TRBD2, with 5 bases supporting each. Trimming at the junction amounts to 5 bases on V and 12 bases on J, and the germline ends lie 14 bases apart. The germline V gene specifies SGHTA as CDR1 and FQGTGA as CDR2. The CDR3 contains 12 residues, cysteine and phenylalanine counted. Only CDR3 DNA remains: 36 bases, in frame from the first base.